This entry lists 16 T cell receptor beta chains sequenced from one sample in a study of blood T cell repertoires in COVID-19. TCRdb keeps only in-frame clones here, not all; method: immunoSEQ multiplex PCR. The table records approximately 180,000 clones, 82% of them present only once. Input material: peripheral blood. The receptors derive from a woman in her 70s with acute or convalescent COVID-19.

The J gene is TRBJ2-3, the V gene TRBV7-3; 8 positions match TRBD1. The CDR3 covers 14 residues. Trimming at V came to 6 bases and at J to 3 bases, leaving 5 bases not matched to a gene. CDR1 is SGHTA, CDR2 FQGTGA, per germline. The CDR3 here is CASSKDRATDTQYF. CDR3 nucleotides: TGTGCCAGCAGTAAGGACAGGGCAACAGATACGCAGTATTTT. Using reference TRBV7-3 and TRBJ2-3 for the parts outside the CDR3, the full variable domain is GAGVSQTPSNKVTEKGKYVELRCDPISGHTALYWYRQSLGQGPEFLIYFQGTGAADDSGLPNDRFFAVRPEGSVSTLKIQRTERGDSAVYLCASSKDRATDTQYFGPGTRLTVL.

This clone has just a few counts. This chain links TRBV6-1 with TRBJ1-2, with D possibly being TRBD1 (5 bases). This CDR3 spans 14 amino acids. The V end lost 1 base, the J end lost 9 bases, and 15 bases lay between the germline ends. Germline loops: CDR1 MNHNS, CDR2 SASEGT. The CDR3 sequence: CASSEEVGVYRYTF. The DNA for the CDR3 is TGTGCCAGCAGTGAAGAGGTAGGGGTGTATCGCTACACCTTC.

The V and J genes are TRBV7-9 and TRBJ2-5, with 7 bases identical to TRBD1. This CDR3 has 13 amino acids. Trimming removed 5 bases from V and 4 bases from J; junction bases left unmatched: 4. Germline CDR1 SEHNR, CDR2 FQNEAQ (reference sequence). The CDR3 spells CASSITGAETQYF. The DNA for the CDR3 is TGTGCCAGCAGCATCACAGGGGCAGAGACCCAGTACTTC. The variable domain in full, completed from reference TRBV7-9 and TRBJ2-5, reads DTGVSQNPRHKITKRGQNVTFRCDPISEHNRLYWYRQTLGQGPEFLTYFQNEAQLEKSRLLSDRFSAERPKGSFSTLEIQRTEQGDSAMYLCASSITGAETQYFGPGTRLLVL.

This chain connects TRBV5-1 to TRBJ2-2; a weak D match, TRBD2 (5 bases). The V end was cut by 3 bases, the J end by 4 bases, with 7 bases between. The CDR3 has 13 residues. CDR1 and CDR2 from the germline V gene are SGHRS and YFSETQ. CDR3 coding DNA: TGCGCCAGCAGCTGGGAGACCACCGGGGAGCTGTTTTTT. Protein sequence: CASSWETTGELFF.

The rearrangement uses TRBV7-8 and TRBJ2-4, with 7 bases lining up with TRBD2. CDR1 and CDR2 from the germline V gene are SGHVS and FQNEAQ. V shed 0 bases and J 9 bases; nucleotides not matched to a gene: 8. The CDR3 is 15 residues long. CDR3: CASSLARGGGSIQYF. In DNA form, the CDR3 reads TGTGCCAGCAGCTTAGCGAGGGGAGGCGGGAGCATTCAGTACTTC.

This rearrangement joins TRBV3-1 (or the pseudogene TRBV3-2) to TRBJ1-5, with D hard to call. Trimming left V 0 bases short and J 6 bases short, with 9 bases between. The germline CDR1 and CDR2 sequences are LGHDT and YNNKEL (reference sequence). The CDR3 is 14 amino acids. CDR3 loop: CASSQDLTPQPQHF. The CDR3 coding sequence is TGTGCCAGCAGCCAAGATCTTACTCCTCAGCCCCAGCATTTT.

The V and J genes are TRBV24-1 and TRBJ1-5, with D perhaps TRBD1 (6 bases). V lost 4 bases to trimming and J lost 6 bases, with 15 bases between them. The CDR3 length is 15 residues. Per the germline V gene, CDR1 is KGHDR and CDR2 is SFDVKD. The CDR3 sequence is CATSEHTGFGQPQHF. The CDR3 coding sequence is TGTGCCACCAGTGAACACACAGGGTTTGGTCAGCCCCAGCATTTT.

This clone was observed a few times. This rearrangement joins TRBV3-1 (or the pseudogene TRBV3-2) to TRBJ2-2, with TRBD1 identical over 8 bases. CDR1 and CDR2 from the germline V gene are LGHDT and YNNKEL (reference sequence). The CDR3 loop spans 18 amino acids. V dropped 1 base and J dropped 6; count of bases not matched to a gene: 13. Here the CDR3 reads CASSQGPSGQGWSGELFF. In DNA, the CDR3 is TGTGCCAGCAGCCAAGGACCCAGTGGACAGGGTTGGTCCGGGGAGCTGTTTTTT.

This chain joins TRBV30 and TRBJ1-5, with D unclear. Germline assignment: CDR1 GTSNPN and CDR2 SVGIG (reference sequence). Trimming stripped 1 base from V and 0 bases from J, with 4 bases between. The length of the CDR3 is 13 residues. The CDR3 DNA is TGTGCCTGGAGTGATTATAGCAATCAGCCCCAGCATTTT. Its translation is CAWSDYSNQPQHF.

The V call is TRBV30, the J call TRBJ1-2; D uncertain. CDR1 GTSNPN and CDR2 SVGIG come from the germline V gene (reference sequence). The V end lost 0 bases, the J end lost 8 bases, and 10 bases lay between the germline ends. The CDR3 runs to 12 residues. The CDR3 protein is CAWSVSGLGYTF. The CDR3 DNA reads TGTGCCTGGAGTGTAAGTGGGCTCGGCTACACCTTC.

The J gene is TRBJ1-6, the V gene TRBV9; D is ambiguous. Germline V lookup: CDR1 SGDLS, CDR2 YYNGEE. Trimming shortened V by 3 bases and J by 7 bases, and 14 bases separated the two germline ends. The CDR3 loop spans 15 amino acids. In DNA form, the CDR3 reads TGTGCCAGCAGCGAGGTGGGCAGCCCAAATTCACCCCTCCACTTT. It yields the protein CASSEVGSPNSPLHF.

The CDR3 spells CASGKLLQADTQYF. CDR3 coding DNA: TGTGCCAGCGGAAAGCTACTACAAGCAGATACGCAGTATTTT. The rearrangement links TRBV27 to TRBJ2-3; D remains unclear. The CDR3 contains 14 residues. Deletions cut 8 bases from V and 4 bases from J, with 16 bases between. Germline V gene lookup returns CDR1 MNHEY and CDR2 SMNVEV (reference sequence).

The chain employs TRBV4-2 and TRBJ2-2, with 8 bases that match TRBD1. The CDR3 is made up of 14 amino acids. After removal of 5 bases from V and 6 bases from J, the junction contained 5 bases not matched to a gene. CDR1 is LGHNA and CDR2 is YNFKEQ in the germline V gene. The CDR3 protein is CASSIRQGSGELFF. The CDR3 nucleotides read TGTGCCAGCAGCATTCGACAGGGGTCCGGGGAGCTGTTTTTT.

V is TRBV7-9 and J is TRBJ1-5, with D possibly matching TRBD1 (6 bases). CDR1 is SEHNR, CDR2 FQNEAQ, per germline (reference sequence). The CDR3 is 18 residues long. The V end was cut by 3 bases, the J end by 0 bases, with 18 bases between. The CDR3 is CASSLGAGGQYSNQPQHF. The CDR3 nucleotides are TGTGCCAGCAGCTTGGGTGCCGGTGGACAGTATAGCAATCAGCCCCAGCATTTT.

The CDR3 coding sequence is TGTGCCAGCAGGGAGGGACTAGCGGACACAGATACGCAGTATTTT. This gives the protein CASREGLADTDTQYF. The chain carries TRBV2 and TRBJ2-3, with TRBD2 identical over 11 bases. This CDR3 is 15 amino acids long. Per the germline V gene, CDR1 is SNHLY and CDR2 is FYNNEI. V gave up 6 bases and J gave up 2 bases; unmatched junction bases: 4. The full variable domain, with the rest looked up from reference TRBV2 and TRBJ2-3, is EPEVTQTPSHQVTQMGQEVILRCVPISNHLYFYWYRQILGQKVEFLVSFYNNEISEKSEIFDDQFSVERPDGSNFTLKIRSTKLEDSAMYFCASREGLADTDTQYFGPGTRLTVL.

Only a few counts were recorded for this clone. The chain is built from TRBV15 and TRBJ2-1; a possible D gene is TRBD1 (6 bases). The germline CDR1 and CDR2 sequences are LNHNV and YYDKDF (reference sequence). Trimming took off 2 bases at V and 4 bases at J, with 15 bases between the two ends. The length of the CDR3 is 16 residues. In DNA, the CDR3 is TGTGCCACCAGCAGACCCAGACAGGAGGTATACAATGAGCAGTTCTTC. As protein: CATSRPRQEVYNEQFF. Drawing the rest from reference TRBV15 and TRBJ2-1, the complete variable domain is DAMVIQNPRYQVTQFGKPVTLSCSQTLNHNVMYWYQQKSSQAPKLLFHYYDKDFNNEADTPDNFQSRRPNTSFCFLDIRSPGLGDTAMYLCATSRPRQEVYNEQFFGPGTRLTVL.